This passage covers 15 T cell receptor beta chains from one sample sequenced in a study of T cell responses to AZD1222 COVID-19 vaccine. TCRdb's copy holds only in-frame clones and misses some; the assay was immunoSEQ multiplex PCR. There are roughly 150,000 clones in the sample; 85% to 95% occur only once, and 6% to 7.5% lies in the top ten. Sequencing used peripheral blood, obtained 28 days after the second AZD1222 dose. Receptors originate from an adult who received the AZD1222 COVID-19 vaccine.

This chain uses TRBV30 with TRBJ1-2; 7 bases fit TRBD1. V trimming: 3 bases; J trimming: 4 bases; junction bases outside the gene matches: 8. CDR1 and CDR2 from the germline V gene are GTSNPN and SVGIG (reference sequence). This CDR3 contains 14 residues. This CDR3 reads CAWRDSRGGYGYTF. DNA for the CDR3: TGTGCCTGGAGGGACTCCAGGGGGGGCTATGGCTACACCTTC.

The sample holds a few counts of this clone. V is TRBV7-2 and J is TRBJ1-1, with no clear D. The V gene's germline CDR1 is SGHTA and CDR2 FQGNSA. This CDR3 region has 13 residues. With 5 bases removed from V and 0 bases from J, the gap between germline ends came to 7 bases. The CDR3 DNA follows: TGTGCCAGCAGCGCCAGCTTGAACACTGAAGCTTTCTTT. Its protein product is CASSASLNTEAFF.

This clone was detected once. This chain connects TRBV27 to TRBJ1-1, with TRBD1 as a possible D gene (6 bases). The CDR3 consists of 16 residues. Looked up from germline, CDR1 is MNHEY and CDR2 is SMNVEV (reference sequence). Between the trimmed V and J ends, which lost 0 bases and 0 bases, there was a span of 11 bases. CDR3 in DNA: TGTGCCAGCAGTTTATCGTTGGGGGCGGTGAACACTGAAGCTTTCTTT. It codes for CASSLSLGAVNTEAFF.

This chain joins TRBV11-2 and TRBJ2-1; no definite D call. Trimming shortened V by 0 bases and J by 4 bases, and 4 bases separated the two germline ends. This CDR3 has 13 amino acids. Germline V gene sequence: CDR1 SGHAT, CDR2 FQNNGV. In DNA form, the CDR3 reads TGTGCCAGCAGCTTAGATCGATACAATGAGCAGTTCTTC. Its protein is CASSLDRYNEQFF.

The chain recombines TRBV4-1 with TRBJ2-7; perhaps TRBD1 as D (5 bases). The V end lost 1 base, the J end lost 10 bases, and 11 bases lay between the germline ends. CDR1 and CDR2 (germline): MGHRA, YSYEKL. The CDR3 totals 12 residues. The CDR3 is CASSQVSGAQYF. The CDR3 bases are TGCGCCAGCAGCCAAGTATCTGGGGCACAGTACTTC.

J is TRBJ2-3 and V is TRBV4-1; 9 bases line up with TRBD2. V shed 1 base and J 5 bases; nucleotides not matched to a gene: 1. The CDR3 is made up of 14 amino acids. Germline-derived CDR1 and CDR2 are MGHRA and YSYEKL. Here the CDR3 reads CASSQGLAEDTQYF. CDR3 nucleotides: TGCGCCAGCAGCCAAGGACTAGCGGAAGATACGCAGTATTTT.

J is TRBJ1-2 and V is TRBV6-6; the D is unclear. Germline CDR1 MNHNY, CDR2 SVGAGI (reference sequence). V was clipped by 8 bases and J by 5 bases, with 12 bases between them. The CDR3 runs 12 residues. The CDR3, as DNA: TGTGCCAGCGGCAAACACGTATATGGCTACACCTTC. This encodes CASGKHVYGYTF.

The chain uses TRBV11-1 and TRBJ2-7; the match to TRBD1 covers 8 bases. CDR1 is SGHAT, CDR2 FQDESV, per germline (reference sequence). J lost 3 bases, V lost 3 bases, and 4 bases had no gene match. CDR3 length: 14 residues. CDR3 in amino acids: CASSFGTGHYEQYF. In DNA, the CDR3 is TGTGCCAGCAGCTTTGGGACAGGTCACTACGAGCAGTACTTC. The variable domain in full, with the rest retrieved from reference TRBV11-1 and TRBJ2-7, is EAEVAQSPRYKITEKSQAVAFWCDPISGHATLYWYRQILGQGPELLVQFQDESVVDDSQLPKDRFSAERLKGVDSTLKIQPAELGDSAMYLCASSFGTGHYEQYFGPGTRLTVT.

This sequence joins TRBV25-1 and TRBJ2-2; TRBD2 aligns across 12 bases. V gave up 4 bases and J gave up 3 bases; unmatched junction bases: 9. CDR3 length: 18 residues. Germline loops: CDR1 MGHDK, CDR2 SYGVNS. CDR3 amino acids: CASSGLAGGPIDTGELFF. CDR3 DNA: TGTGCCAGCAGTGGGCTAGCGGGGGGGCCTATTGACACCGGGGAGCTGTTTTTT. Full variable domain (missing parts from reference TRBV25-1 and TRBJ2-2): EADIYQTPRYLVIGTGKKITLECSQTMGHDKMYWYQQDPGMELHLIHYSYGVNSTEKGDLSSESTVSRIRTEHFPLTLESARPSHTSQYLCASSGLAGGPIDTGELFFGEGSRLTVL.

The rearrangement uses TRBV27 and TRBJ1-2, with 7 nucleotides matching TRBD1. V lost 6 bases, J lost 4 bases, and 8 bases stayed unmatched. Per germline, CDR1 MNHEY and CDR2 SMNVEV (reference sequence). The CDR3 loop spans 14 amino acids. The CDR3, as DNA: TGTGCCAGCAGCCCCGGGACAGTTGGCTATGGCTACACCTTC. This codes for CASSPGTVGYGYTF.

The V and J genes are TRBV6-6 and TRBJ1-1, with no clear D. The CDR3 totals 14 residues. The germline V gene encodes CDR1 MNHNY and CDR2 SVGAGI (reference sequence). Deletions cut 0 bases from V and 5 bases from J, with 10 bases between. The CDR3 DNA is TGTGCCAGCAGTTACTCGATGGCGGGGACTGAAGCTTTCTTT. It is translated as CASSYSMAGTEAFF.

Here the CDR3 DNA reads TGCGCCAGCAGCCAAGACCCGAGTAACCTCTATGGCTACACCTTC. Translated: CASSQDPSNLYGYTF. The rearrangement joins TRBV4-1 to TRBJ1-2; D gene unclear. Germline CDR1 reads MGHRA; CDR2 reads YSYEKL. This CDR3 has 15 amino acids. V lost 0 bases, J lost 4 bases, and 12 bases lay in between.

The V call is TRBV11-3, the J call TRBJ2-2; either TRBD1 or TRBD2 may fit D (5 bases each). CDR1 and CDR2 from the germline V gene are SGHNT and YENEEA. The CDR3 totals 16 residues. V lost 5 bases to trimming and J lost 6 bases, with 19 bases between them. CDR3 sequence: CASSPARVGESGELFF. CDR3 coding DNA: TGTGCCAGCAGCCCCGCCCGTGTAGGGGAGTCCGGGGAGCTGTTTTTT.

The DNA of the CDR3 is TGTGCCAGCAGCCCGGGACAAAGCATGAACACTGAAGCTTTCTTT. Encoded protein: CASSPGQSMNTEAFF. The chain links TRBV3-1 (or the pseudogene TRBV3-2) to TRBJ1-1; D perhaps matches TRBD1 (6 bases). V shed 4 bases and J shed 0 bases, with 12 bases lying between them. CDR1 is LGHDT and CDR2 is YNNKEL in the germline V gene (reference sequence). The CDR3 is made up of 15 amino acids.

The chain couples TRBV9 to TRBJ1-1, with 9 bases aligning to TRBD1. Germline V gene data show CDR1 as SGDLS and CDR2 as YYNGEE. There are 15 residues in the CDR3. Trimming cost V 6 bases and J 6 bases; bases outside gene matches: 12. This CDR3 reads CASNRQGTGIAEAFF. The CDR3 nucleotides read TGTGCCAGCAACAGGCAGGGGACAGGGATCGCTGAAGCTTTCTTT.